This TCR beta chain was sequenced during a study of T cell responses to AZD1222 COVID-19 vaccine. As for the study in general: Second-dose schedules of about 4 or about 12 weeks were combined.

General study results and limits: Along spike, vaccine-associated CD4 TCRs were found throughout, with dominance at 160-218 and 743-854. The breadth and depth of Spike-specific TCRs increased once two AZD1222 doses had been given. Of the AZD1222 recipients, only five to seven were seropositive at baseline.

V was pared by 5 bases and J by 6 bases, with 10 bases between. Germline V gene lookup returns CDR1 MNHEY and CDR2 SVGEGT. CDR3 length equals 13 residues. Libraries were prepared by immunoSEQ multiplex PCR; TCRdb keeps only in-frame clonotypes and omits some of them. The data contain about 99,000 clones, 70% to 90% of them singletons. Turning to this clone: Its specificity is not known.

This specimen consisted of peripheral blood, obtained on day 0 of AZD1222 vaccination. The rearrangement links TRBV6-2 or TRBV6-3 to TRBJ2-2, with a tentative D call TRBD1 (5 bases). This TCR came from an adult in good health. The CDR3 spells CASSPQGSGELFF. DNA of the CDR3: TGTGCCAGCAGTCCGCAGGGCTCCGGGGAGCTGTTTTTT.